This passage covers 32 T cell receptor beta chains from one sample sequenced in a study of Ad26.COV2.S vaccination and SARS-CoV-2 variants. Data came from immunoSEQ multiplex PCR; TCRdb stores just in-frame clones and leaves some out. The sample includes 300,000 to 400,000 clones, around 87% of them seen just once. The sample's treatment: around 19 received Ad26.COV2.S at low or high dose, single or two shots; a few received placebo; per-sample allocation not given. On day 63 after the first injection, vaccine and placebo recipients gave samples. Sequencing was performed on peripheral blood, taken in a trial of Ad26.COV2.S vaccine versus placebo. Receptor source: a person between 18 and 65 years old who received the Ad26.COV2.S COVID-19 vaccine or a placebo.

The chain employs TRBV12-3 or TRBV12-4 and TRBJ2-1; D remains unclear. V was cut by 2 bases and J by 9 bases, with 2 bases left in between. CDR3 length: 10 amino acids. In nucleotides, the CDR3 is TGTGCCAGCAGTTTAAGTGAGCAGTTCTTC. Translating it yields CASSLSEQFF.

There are a few counts of this clone. The genes are TRBV7-2 and TRBJ1-2; possible D gene TRBD1, 6 bases. The V gene's germline CDR1 is SGHTA and CDR2 FQGNSA. The CDR3 spans 15 residues. Trimming took 3 bases from V and 2 from J, leaving 13 bases between them. The CDR3 DNA is TGTGCCAGCAGCTTGTCGGGGGGCCCCAACTATGGCTACACCTTC. It translates to CASSLSGGPNYGYTF. The full variable domain, with the rest looked up from reference TRBV7-2 and TRBJ1-2, is GAGVSQSPSNKVTEKGKDVELRCDPISGHTALYWYRQSLGQGLEFLIYFQGNSAPDKSGLPSDRFSAERTGGSVSTLTIQRTQQEDSAVYLCASSLSGGPNYGYTFGSGTRLTVV.

The chain joins TRBV5-1 to TRBJ2-5; 8 bases fit TRBD1. Germline V gene data show CDR1 as SGHRS and CDR2 as YFSETQ. CDR3 size: 15 residues. Trimming removed 2 bases from V and 4 bases from J; junction bases left unmatched: 7. The CDR3 sequence: CASSFQGARVETQYF. The CDR3 coding sequence is TGCGCCAGCAGCTTCCAGGGGGCGAGAGTAGAGACCCAGTACTTC.

The rearrangement links TRBV7-2 to TRBJ1-4, with 9 positions matching TRBD1. Per the germline V gene, CDR1 is SGHTA and CDR2 is FQGNSA. The junction had 9 bases not matched to a gene; V was cut back by 5 bases and J by 8 bases. This CDR3 comprises 15 residues. The CDR3 protein is CASSPPGTGKEKLFF. The CDR3 coding sequence is TGTGCCAGCAGCCCACCCGGGACAGGGAAGGAAAAACTGTTTTTT.

The chain joins TRBV11-3 to TRBJ2-3; 8 bases line up with TRBD1. The CDR3 runs 15 residues. Germline CDR1 SGHNT, CDR2 YENEEA. The V gene end was trimmed by 4 bases and the J gene end by 2 bases; junction bases not matched to a gene: 5. The CDR3 DNA sequence: TGTGCCAGCAGCTCGGGACAGGCCTTCACAGATACGCAGTATTTT. Its protein is CASSSGQAFTDTQYF.

V is TRBV10-3 and J is TRBJ2-7, with D tentatively TRBD1 (6 bases). The CDR3 has 13 amino acids. Deletions cut 8 bases from V and 5 bases from J, with 16 bases between. Germline V gene sequence: CDR1 ENHRY, CDR2 SYGVKD. CDR3 sequence reads: CAIGKGVWNEQYF. The DNA for the CDR3 is TGTGCCATCGGAAAGGGGGTGTGGAACGAGCAGTACTTC.

The genes are TRBV7-8 and TRBJ2-7; D possibly corresponds to TRBD1 (5 bases). The germline CDR1 and CDR2 sequences are SGHVS and FQNEAQ. V lost 2 bases to trimming and J lost 3 bases, with 8 bases between them. The CDR3 loop spans 13 amino acids. The CDR3 nucleotides read TGTGCCAGCAGCTTATCAGACAGCTACGAGCAGTACTTC. This sequence encodes CASSLSDSYEQYF.

J is TRBJ1-2 and V is TRBV7-2; 10 bases map to TRBD1. The V gene's germline CDR1 is SGHTA and CDR2 FQGNSA. V lost 2 bases to trimming and J lost 1 base; unmatched junction nucleotides: 1. The CDR3 consists of 15 residues. CDR3 DNA sequence: TGTGCCAGCAGCTTAAGGACAGGGGGTAACTATGGCTACACCTTC. Amino acids: CASSLRTGGNYGYTF.

The J gene is TRBJ1-3, the V gene TRBV29-1; D gene unclear. Germline V gives CDR1 SQVTM, CDR2 ANQGSEA. Deletions cut 5 bases from V and 4 bases from J, with 15 bases between. The CDR3 has 14 amino acids. The CDR3 region is CSVTTWGPGNTIYF. DNA for the CDR3: TGCAGCGTTACAACTTGGGGTCCGGGAAACACCATATATTTT.

This chain links TRBV6-6 with TRBJ2-5; D remains ambiguous. Germline V gene sequence: CDR1 MNHNY, CDR2 SVGAGI (reference sequence). Trimming removed 5 bases from V and 1 base from J, with 8 bases in between. The CDR3 has 13 amino acids. CDR3 in amino acids: CASSDPGQETQYF. DNA of the CDR3: TGTGCCAGCAGTGACCCGGGCCAAGAGACCCAGTACTTC.

This clone was observed a single time. The chain has TRBV5-5 and TRBJ2-7; D uncertain. Germline CDR1 is SGHKS and CDR2 is YYEKEE (reference sequence). Trimming removed 0 bases from V and 7 bases from J, with 11 bases in between. The CDR3 is 13 residues long. The CDR3, as DNA: TGTGCCAGCAGCTTGGGGAGCCTTAAGGAGCAGTACTTC. Its translation is CASSLGSLKEQYF.

This clone was observed a handful of times. This chain connects TRBV7-3 to TRBJ2-2; D is perhaps TRBD1 (5 bases). Per the germline V gene, CDR1 is SGHTA and CDR2 is FQGTGA. Trimming left V 5 bases short and J 7 bases short, with 14 bases between. The CDR3 contains 14 residues. The CDR3 DNA sequence: TGTGCCAGCAGCCCGGCCTCAGGGTACGGGGAGCTGTTTTTT. The encoded protein is CASSPASGYGELFF.

The chain recombines TRBV13 with TRBJ2-7; tentatively, D is TRBD1 (6 bases). V lost 5 bases and J 0 bases, leaving 8 bases between the germline ends. Per the germline V gene, CDR1 is PRHDT and CDR2 is FYEKMQ (reference sequence). CDR3 length equals 13 residues. CDR3 protein: CASSKDSSYEQYF. CDR3 nucleotide sequence: TGTGCCAGCAGCAAGGACAGCTCCTACGAGCAGTACTTC.

This clone appeared a single time. This chain joins TRBV7-8 and TRBJ1-2; perhaps TRBD1 as D (6 bases). Germline CDR1 and CDR2: SGHVS and FQNEAQ. This CDR3 comprises 14 residues. Trimming pared 1 base from V and 4 bases from J, leaving 10 bases between. The CDR3 nucleotides read TGTGCCAGCAGCTTAGAACAGGGCGTCTATGGCTACACCTTC. It encodes CASSLEQGVYGYTF.

This chain uses TRBV19 with TRBJ1-1, with TRBD1 matching over 10 bases. The CDR3 extends over 15 amino acids. CDR1 LNHDA and CDR2 SQIVND come from the germline V gene (reference sequence). Trimming took 4 bases from V and 7 from J; bases not matched to a gene: 9. The CDR3 here is CASSTEGTGDFEAFF. The CDR3 nucleotides are TGTGCCAGTAGTACTGAAGGGACAGGGGATTTTGAAGCTTTCTTT.

On this clone: Distinct nucleotide sequences in the sample also encode this CDR3. The CDR3 region has the DNA TGTGCCAGCAGCCTCTCCTACGAGCAGTACTTC. Amino acids: CASSLSYEQYF. The genes are TRBV3-1 (or the pseudogene TRBV3-2) and TRBJ2-7; no clear D gene. This CDR3 spans 11 amino acids. Trimming shortened V by 4 bases and J by 0 bases, and 1 base separated the two germline ends. CDR1 and CDR2 from the germline V gene are LGHDT and YNNKEL (reference sequence).

The V and J genes are TRBV6-1 and TRBJ1-2, with D maybe TRBD1 (5 bases). Trimming took off 1 base at V and 5 bases at J, with 14 bases between the two ends. Per germline, CDR1 MNHNS and CDR2 SASEGT. The CDR3 contains 15 residues. The CDR3 loop is CASSEEGRRTYGYTF. The CDR3, as DNA: TGTGCCAGCAGTGAAGAGGGACGCCGCACTTATGGCTACACCTTC.

The chain carries TRBV3-1 (or the pseudogene TRBV3-2) and TRBJ1-1; 8 nucleotides line up with TRBD1. The germline V gene encodes CDR1 LGHDT and CDR2 YNNKEL (reference sequence). The V segment lost 0 bases and the J segment 5 bases; nucleotides outside the gene matches: 2. The CDR3 totals 14 residues. The CDR3 sequence is CASSQEDRGTEAFF. The CDR3 nucleotides are TGTGCCAGCAGCCAAGAAGACAGGGGAACTGAAGCTTTCTTT.

J is TRBJ2-2 and V is TRBV6-5, with 8 bases that match TRBD1. CDR1 is MNHEY, CDR2 SVGAGI, per germline. The CDR3 runs to 14 residues. Germline trimming cut 5 bases from V and 4 bases from J; bases unmatched to any gene: 3. The CDR3 DNA reads TGTGCCAGCAGTCAGGGACAGGTCACCGGGGAGCTGTTTTTT. This gives the protein CASSQGQVTGELFF.

This chain joins TRBV10-3 and TRBJ1-2; 11 bases align to TRBD1. The CDR3 contains 14 residues. Unmatched junction bases numbered 0, after V lost 2 bases and J lost 4 bases. Germline CDR1 and CDR2: ENHRY and SYGVKD. The CDR3 spells CAISEGTGGYGYTF. In nucleotides, the CDR3 is TGTGCCATCAGTGAGGGGACAGGGGGCTATGGCTACACCTTC.

The chain employs TRBV5-6 and TRBJ2-5, with 9 bases lining up with TRBD2. The germline gives CDR1 SGHDT, CDR2 YYEEEE. V lost 2 bases, J lost 3 bases, and 2 bases stayed unmatched. CDR3 length: 14 amino acids. The CDR3 sequence: CASSLGGGEETQYF. For the CDR3, the DNA is TGTGCCAGCAGCTTAGGCGGGGGGGAAGAGACCCAGTACTTC.

The chain couples TRBV6-6 to TRBJ2-6; 7 positions match TRBD1. The ends lost 5 bases at V and 2 bases at J; junction bases unmatched: 12. CDR1 is MNHNY, CDR2 SVGAGI, per germline (reference sequence). The CDR3 covers 18 residues. This chain's CDR3 is CASSQLTGNRAGANVLTF. In DNA, the CDR3 is TGTGCCAGCAGTCAGCTGACAGGGAATAGGGCTGGGGCCAACGTCCTGACTTTC.

V gene TRBV7-9 combines with J gene TRBJ1-3; D call uncertain. This CDR3 has 14 residues. With 2 bases removed from V and 0 bases from J, the gap between germline ends came to 5 bases. Germline V lookup: CDR1 SEHNR, CDR2 FQNEAQ (reference sequence). CDR3 DNA: TGTGCCAGCAGCTTACTAGGCTCTGGAAACACCATATATTTT. Translated, it gives CASSLLGSGNTIYF.

This chain connects TRBV4-3 to TRBJ1-2; TRBD1 matches at 7 bases. The junction had 4 bases not matched to a gene; V was cut back by 0 bases and J by 6 bases. Germline V gene lookup returns CDR1 LGHNA and CDR2 YSLEER. This CDR3 contains 14 residues. CDR3 protein: CASSQEGRGDGYTF. Written as DNA, the CDR3 is TGCGCCAGCAGCCAAGAAGGCAGGGGGGATGGCTACACCTTC.

The gene calls are TRBV27 and TRBJ1-2; 8 nucleotides line up with TRBD1. Germline V CDR1 and CDR2: MNHEY, SMNVEV (reference sequence). Trimming at V came to 4 bases and at J to 3 bases, leaving 4 bases not matched to a gene. The CDR3 loop spans 14 amino acids. CDR3 amino acids: CASSSGGAYYGYTF. As DNA, the CDR3 is TGTGCCAGCAGTTCAGGGGGCGCTTACTATGGCTACACCTTC.

The chain uses TRBV5-4 and TRBJ2-3; TRBD1 might be the D (6 bases). Germline CDR1 reads SGHNT; CDR2 reads YYREEE (reference sequence). Trimming pared 0 bases from V and 2 bases from J, leaving 13 bases between. The CDR3 length is 16 residues. CDR3 nucleotides: TGTGCCAGCAGCTTGGGGGTAGGGACAACCACAGATACGCAGTATTTT. Amino acid sequence: CASSLGVGTTTDTQYF.

The rearrangement links TRBV18 to TRBJ1-4; 10 nucleotides line up with TRBD1. Germline CDR1 KGHSH, CDR2 LQKENI. CDR3 length equals 15 residues. Unmatched junction bases numbered 5, after V lost 2 bases and J lost 8 bases. For the CDR3, the DNA is TGTGCCAGCTCACCAAGGGACAGGGGAGCCGAAAAACTGTTTTTT. Residues: CASSPRDRGAEKLFF.

CDR3 loop: CASSLETATNEKLFF. The DNA of the CDR3 is TGTGCCAGCAGCTTAGAGACAGCAACTAATGAAAAACTGTTTTTT. The chain combines TRBV11-2 with TRBJ1-4, with D tentatively TRBD1 (5 bases). V was shortened by 0 bases and J by 0 bases, with 5 bases between the two germline ends. The CDR3 totals 15 residues. Germline values: CDR1 SGHAT, CDR2 FQNNGV.

The CDR3 loop is CASRPPGPRNTGELFF. The CDR3 nucleotides read TGTGCCAGCAGACCCCCCGGGCCAAGAAACACCGGGGAGCTGTTTTTT. The chain uses TRBV6-6 and TRBJ2-2; D gene unclear. Trimming took 6 bases from V and 2 from J, leaving 16 bases between them. Germline loops: CDR1 MNHNY, CDR2 SVGAGI (reference sequence). The CDR3 is 16 amino acids.

This chain joins TRBV7-9 and TRBJ2-5; D may match TRBD1 or TRBD2 (5 bases each). The CDR3 has 15 amino acids. The germline gives CDR1 SEHNR, CDR2 FQNEAQ (reference sequence). V was pared by 5 bases and J by 4 bases, with 17 bases between. CDR3 loop: CASSQLAGTGETQYF. DNA of the CDR3: TGTGCCAGCAGCCAGCTTGCCGGGACGGGAGAGACCCAGTACTTC.

The chain uses TRBV11-2 and TRBJ2-1; 9 bases line up with TRBD1. Per germline, CDR1 SGHAT and CDR2 FQNNGV. CDR3 length: 16 amino acids. The V gene end was trimmed by 5 bases and the J gene end by 6 bases; junction bases not matched to a gene: 11. Here the CDR3 reads CASSTPRDRASNEQFF. The CDR3 DNA reads as TGTGCCAGCAGCACACCCCGGGACAGGGCTAGCAATGAGCAGTTCTTC.

The chain recombines TRBV30 with TRBJ2-4; D perhaps matches TRBD2 (5 bases). V lost 2 bases and J 6 bases, leaving 17 bases between the germline ends. The germline V gene encodes CDR1 GTSNPN and CDR2 SVGIG (reference sequence). The CDR3 totals 15 residues. CDR3 coding DNA: TGTGCCTGGAGTCTATCTAACGGGGTTGGAAACATTCAGTACTTC. Protein product: CAWSLSNGVGNIQYF.